One sample yielded the 31 T cell receptor beta chains listed below, sequenced in a study of T-cell memory formation after mild COVID-19. TCRdb redid the calling of the 5' RACE reads with MiXCR, one entry per CDR3 protein. The sample shows hundreds of thousands of distinct CDR3 sequences, 15% to 20% of them seen only once. The sequenced material came from PBMCs or a T cell subset sorted from them (not recorded which). The origin of the receptors is a man younger than 35 who had mild COVID-19 (a few samples of this study predate the infection). Cell type and time point are not known.

This clonotype turned up a few times. The gene calls are TRBV7-8 and TRBJ2-7, with 8 positions matching TRBD1. Trimming cost V 5 bases and J 5 bases; bases outside gene matches: 5. CDR3 length: 13 residues. CDR1 SGHVS and CDR2 FQNEAQ come from the germline V gene. Here the CDR3 reads CASSLRTGHEQYV. The CDR3 bases are TGTGCCAGCAGCCTAAGGACAGGGCACGAGCAGTACGTC.

The V and J genes are TRBV11-2 and TRBJ2-5; D possibly corresponds to TRBD1 (6 bases). Germline CDR1 SGHAT, CDR2 FQNNGV. This CDR3 comprises 16 residues. V lost 1 base to trimming and J lost 4 bases, with 16 bases between them. CDR3 sequence: CASSLAMDSGGETQYF. The DNA of the CDR3 is TGTGCCAGCAGCTTAGCCATGGACAGCGGAGGAGAGACCCAGTACTTC.

CDR3 coding DNA: TGCAGCGTTGAAGGTCGCCGGGGCTACGAGCAGTACTTC. This sequence encodes CSVEGRRGYEQYF. This chain connects TRBV29-1 to TRBJ2-7; a possible D gene is TRBD2 (5 bases). The CDR3 is made up of 13 amino acids. Trimming removed 1 base from V and 3 bases from J, with 10 bases in between. Germline CDR1 SQVTM, CDR2 ANQGSEA.

This clonotype was seen more than once but under ten times. The rearrangement joins TRBV6-5 to TRBJ2-3; D is undetermined. This CDR3 spans 15 amino acids. Trimming shortened V by 2 bases and J by 0 bases, and 9 bases separated the two germline ends. CDR1 is MNHEY, CDR2 SVGAGI, per germline. CDR3: CASSYETRSTDTQYF. CDR3 nucleotide sequence: TGTGCCAGCAGTTACGAGACCCGAAGCACAGATACGCAGTATTTT.

The V gene is TRBV14, the J gene TRBJ2-7; maybe TRBD1 (5 bases). Deletions cut 6 bases from V and 6 bases from J, with 15 bases between. CDR3 length: 13 amino acids. Germline-derived CDR1 and CDR2 are SGHDN and FVKESK. CDR3 nucleotides: TGTGCCAGCAGTATGGACGTACAGGTCGAGCAGTACGTC. This translates into CASSMDVQVEQYV.

In its sample, this clonotype was seen a few times. J is TRBJ2-7 and V is TRBV30, with TRBD2 identical over 8 bases. Germline CDR1 is GTSNPN and CDR2 is SVGIG (reference sequence). The CDR3 is made up of 12 amino acids. V dropped 7 bases and J dropped 4; count of bases not matched to a gene: 6. This chain's CDR3 is CAFTAGEYEQYF. CDR3 nucleotides: TGTGCCTTCACAGCGGGGGAATACGAGCAGTACTTC.

The V gene is TRBV5-6, the J gene TRBJ2-4, with a tentative D call TRBD2 (5 bases). The CDR3 contains 15 residues. Per germline, CDR1 SGHDT and CDR2 YYEEEE. Trimming shortened V by 0 bases and J by 5 bases, and 12 bases separated the two germline ends. CDR3: CASSLDGGYQNIQYF. The CDR3 DNA reads as TGTGCCAGCAGCTTGGACGGAGGATATCAAAACATTCAGTACTTC. Using reference TRBV5-6 and TRBJ2-4 for the parts outside the CDR3, the full variable domain is DAGVTQSPTHLIKTRGQQVTLRCSPKSGHDTVSWYQQALGQGPQFIFQYYEEEERQRGNFPDRFSGHQFPNYSSELNVNALLLGDSALYLCASSLDGGYQNIQYFGAGTRLSVL.

This clonotype was found many times. CDR3 DNA: TGCGCCAGCAGCCAAGCCACTAGCGGACCCTTTTACGAGCAGTACTTC. This encodes CASSQATSGPFYEQYF. V and J are TRBV4-1 and TRBJ2-7, with 8 bases matching TRBD2. This CDR3 spans 16 amino acids. The germline V gene has CDR1 MGHRA and CDR2 YSYEKL. The V and J ends lost 1 base and 4 bases, in that order; junction bases with no gene match: 9.

CDR3 protein: CSGNRQGVTEAFF. The CDR3 bases are TGCAGCGGAAACCGACAGGGCGTCACTGAAGCTTTCTTT. This chain uses TRBV29-1 with TRBJ1-1, with 7 bases lining up with TRBD1. The ends lost 7 bases at V and 4 bases at J; junction bases unmatched: 9. The CDR3 is 13 residues long. Germline V CDR1 and CDR2: SQVTM, ANQGSEA.

In DNA form, the CDR3 reads TGTGCCAGCAGTTTCACAGGGGCCTACGAGCAGTACTTC. Residues: CASSFTGAYEQYF. The rearrangement uses TRBV12-3 or TRBV12-4 and TRBJ2-7; 7 nucleotides line up with TRBD1. This CDR3 is 13 amino acids long. J lost 2 bases, V lost 3 bases, and 1 base had no gene match.

This clonotype turned up a few times. This chain uses TRBV7-9 with TRBJ2-3, with no clear D. With 2 bases removed from V and 0 bases from J, the gap between germline ends came to 15 bases. From germline, CDR1 is SEHNR and CDR2 FQNEAQ (reference sequence). The CDR3 runs 17 residues. Here the CDR3 reads CASSLRFGQTSTDTQYF. CDR3 bases: TGTGCCAGCAGCTTACGTTTTGGGCAGACTAGCACAGATACGCAGTATTTT. Looking up the rest from reference TRBV7-9 and TRBJ2-3 gives the full variable domain: DTGVSQNPRHKITKRGQNVTFRCDPISEHNRLYWYRQTLGQGPEFLTYFQNEAQLEKSRLLSDRFSAERPKGSFSTLEIQRTEQGDSAMYLCASSLRFGQTSTDTQYFGPGTRLTVL.

V and J are TRBV11-2 and TRBJ1-2, with TRBD1 as a possible D gene (5 bases). CDR1 SGHAT and CDR2 FQNNGV come from the germline V gene. V lost 6 bases, J lost 6 bases, and 20 bases lay in between. CDR3 length: 15 amino acids. DNA for the CDR3: TGTGCCAGCAGGTCGTCATGGGACCGAGCCAATGGCTACACCTTC. This codes for CASRSSWDRANGYTF.

This clonotype has just a few counts. A junction end diverges from the germline sequence, so it may reflect a read error. V usage is TRBV11-2 and J usage is TRBJ2-5; D remains ambiguous. CDR3 size: 11 residues. Germline CDR1 and CDR2: SGHAT and FQNNGV. The CDR3 is CASSLVLPPNF. For the CDR3, the DNA is TGTGCCAGCAGCTTAGTCCTCCCGCCAAACTTC.

This clonotype was recorded many times. The CDR3 protein is CASSPEVGGTQYF. As DNA, the CDR3 is TGTGCCAGCAGCCCCGAGGTGGGGGGGACCCAGTACTTC. This sequence joins TRBV7-6 and TRBJ2-5; TRBD2 is a possible D gene (6 bases). Germline values: CDR1 SGHVS, CDR2 FNYEAQ. CDR3 length: 13 amino acids. Trimming pared 5 bases from V and 7 bases from J, leaving 14 bases between.

This sequence joins TRBV18 and TRBJ2-7, with D possibly matching TRBD1 (5 bases). Deletions cut 2 bases from V and 3 bases from J, with 14 bases between. Germline assignment: CDR1 KGHSH and CDR2 LQKENI. The length of the CDR3 is 15 residues. The CDR3: CASSPVLTRDYEQYF. The DNA of the CDR3 is TGTGCCAGCTCACCAGTCCTAACCAGGGACTACGAGCAGTACTTC.

The chain employs TRBV7-2 and TRBJ2-3; 9 nucleotides match TRBD2. This CDR3 contains 16 residues. Germline assignment: CDR1 SGHTA and CDR2 FQGNSA. The V segment lost 0 bases and the J segment 5 bases; nucleotides outside the gene matches: 6. In DNA form, the CDR3 reads TGTGCCAGCAGCTTAGCGTCTAGCGGGGCGCTAGATACGCAGTATTTT. Its protein product is CASSLASSGALDTQYF.

The CDR3 sequence: CASSPGQLTNEQYV. The CDR3 DNA follows: TGTGCCAGCAGTCCGGGACAACTGACTAACGAGCAGTACGTC. The chain links TRBV28 to TRBJ2-7; a weak D match, TRBD1 (6 bases). CDR1 and CDR2 from the germline V gene are MDHEN and SYDVKM. The CDR3 totals 14 residues. V was clipped by 5 bases and J by 5 bases, with 16 bases between them.

J is TRBJ1-5 and V is TRBV4-2; weak D call: TRBD1 (5 bases). The ends were cut back, 3 bases at V and 5 bases at J, with 11 bases in the middle. The CDR3 loop spans 14 amino acids. Per the germline V gene, CDR1 is LGHNA and CDR2 is YNFKEQ. The CDR3 protein is CASSQWGGYQPQHF. As DNA, the CDR3 is TGTGCCAGCAGCCAGTGGGGGGGTTATCAGCCCCAGCATTTT.

This clonotype has just a few counts. The V and J genes are TRBV7-8 and TRBJ2-5, with D possibly TRBD1 on 5 matching bases. This CDR3 is built from 16 residues. The V end lost 0 bases, the J end lost 5 bases, and 16 bases lay between the germline ends. CDR1 is SGHVS, CDR2 FQNEAQ, per germline. CDR3 loop: CASSLAIQGQRETQYF. For the CDR3, the DNA is TGTGCCAGCAGCTTAGCGATCCAGGGCCAAAGGGAGACCCAGTACTTC.

Worth noting for this clonotype: An end of the junction differs from the germline gene, which may be a read error. The chain uses TRBV7-2 and TRBJ1-6; D gene ambiguous. The CDR3 spans 15 residues. CDR1 is SGHTA, CDR2 FQGNSA, per germline. CDR3 region: CASSLVPGRGSPIHF. CDR3 sequence (DNA): TGTGCCAGCAGCTTAGTCCCCGGGCGGGGTTCACCCATCCACTTT.

In this sample, this clonotype turned up a few times. This chain uses TRBV7-2 with TRBJ1-1; D may be TRBD1 (5 bases). Trimming stripped 5 bases from V and 1 base from J, with 23 bases between. CDR1 is SGHTA, CDR2 FQGNSA, per germline. The CDR3 runs 18 residues. The CDR3 region is CASSPRDAGHQSNTEAFF. The CDR3 DNA follows: TGTGCCAGCAGCCCTCGGGACGCCGGACACCAGTCGAACACTGAAGCTTTCTTT.

The CDR3 region is CASSFKGGETQYF. For the CDR3, the DNA is TGTGCCAGCAGCTTCAAGGGGGGAGAGACCCAGTACTTC. This chain connects TRBV7-3 to TRBJ2-5; D possibly uses TRBD1 or TRBD2 (6 bases each). This CDR3 has 13 residues. Germline V gene sequence: CDR1 SGHTA, CDR2 FQGTGA. V was pared by 3 bases and J by 4 bases, with 9 bases between.

This clonotype was recorded a few times. The chain uses TRBV4-3 and TRBJ1-2, with D perhaps matching TRBD1 (5 bases). The V gene's germline CDR1 is LGHNA and CDR2 YSLEER. The CDR3 spans 16 residues. Between the trimmed V and J ends, which lost 5 bases and 4 bases, there was a span of 20 bases. This CDR3 is CASSKRQITNIYGYTF. The CDR3 DNA follows: TGCGCCAGCAGCAAAAGACAGATAACTAATATCTATGGCTACACCTTC.

V is TRBV27 and J is TRBJ1-4, with D hard to call. The CDR3 spans 14 residues. V was pared by 3 bases and J by 5 bases, with 10 bases between. Germline V lookup: CDR1 MNHEY, CDR2 SMNVEV (reference sequence). CDR3 loop: CASSFGRANEKLFF. The CDR3, as DNA: TGTGCCAGCAGTTTCGGTCGGGCCAATGAAAAACTGTTTTTT.

This chain's CDR3 is CASSPPRGLVTGELFF. CDR3 sequence (DNA): TGTGCCAGCAGCCCCCCGAGGGGGTTAGTCACCGGGGAGCTGTTTTTT. The gene calls are TRBV7-2 and TRBJ2-2, with D perhaps TRBD1 (6 bases). Per the germline V gene, CDR1 is SGHTA and CDR2 is FQGNSA. This CDR3 has 16 residues. Trimming pared 5 bases from V and 4 bases from J, leaving 17 bases between.

The gene calls are TRBV5-4 and TRBJ1-4, with unresolved D. The V end was cut by 4 bases, the J end by 7 bases, with 8 bases between. CDR3 size: 12 residues. Germline V gene data show CDR1 as SGHNT and CDR2 as YYREEE (reference sequence). The CDR3 loop reads CASSADGEKLFF. As DNA, the CDR3 is TGTGCCAGCAGCGCTGACGGTGAAAAACTGTTTTTT.

This clonotype was found many times. J is TRBJ2-3 and V is TRBV5-4, with 12 positions matching TRBD2. The germline CDR1 and CDR2 sequences are SGHNT and YYREEE (reference sequence). The CDR3 is 16 amino acids. V lost 4 bases, J lost 0 bases, and 3 bases stayed unmatched. The CDR3 sequence: CASSAGLAGSTDTQYF. The CDR3 coding sequence is TGTGCCAGCAGCGCTGGACTAGCGGGGAGCACAGATACGCAGTATTTT.

The chain recombines TRBV5-1 with TRBJ1-2, with D tentatively TRBD1 (5 bases). Germline V gene sequence: CDR1 SGHRS, CDR2 YFSETQ. CDR3 length: 15 amino acids. Trimming stripped 0 bases from V and 0 bases from J, with 9 bases between. The CDR3 coding sequence is TGCGCCAGCAGCTTGGTGACAGACACTAACTATGGCTACACCTTC. Amino acids: CASSLVTDTNYGYTF.

This clonotype was observed at least ten times. The chain uses TRBV4-2 and TRBJ1-5, with 9 positions matching TRBD1. In germline, CDR1 is LGHNA, CDR2 YNFKEQ. V shed 5 bases, J shed 0 bases, and the junction held 2 bases outside the gene matches. The CDR3 totals 15 residues. This CDR3 reads CASSSQGASNQPQHF. The DNA for the CDR3 is TGTGCCAGCAGCTCACAGGGGGCTAGCAATCAGCCCCAGCATTTT.

This chain links TRBV12-3 or TRBV12-4 with TRBJ1-1, with unresolved D. Trimming pared 6 bases from V and 1 base from J, leaving 12 bases between. The CDR3 has 14 residues. In nucleotides, the CDR3 is TGTGCCAGCAGCCCTGAGGTGGGGAACACTGAAGCTTTCTTT. Translation gives CASSPEVGNTEAFF.

This clonotype was recorded at least ten times. This sequence joins TRBV5-4 and TRBJ2-1; a possible D gene is TRBD1 (5 bases). Trimming left V 4 bases short and J 0 bases short, with 14 bases between. CDR3 size: 16 residues. Per the germline V gene, CDR1 is SGHNT and CDR2 is YYREEE (reference sequence). Written as DNA, the CDR3 is TGTGCCAGCAGCCCGAGACAGCACCACTCCTACAATGAGCAGTTCTTC. Its translation: CASSPRQHHSYNEQFF.